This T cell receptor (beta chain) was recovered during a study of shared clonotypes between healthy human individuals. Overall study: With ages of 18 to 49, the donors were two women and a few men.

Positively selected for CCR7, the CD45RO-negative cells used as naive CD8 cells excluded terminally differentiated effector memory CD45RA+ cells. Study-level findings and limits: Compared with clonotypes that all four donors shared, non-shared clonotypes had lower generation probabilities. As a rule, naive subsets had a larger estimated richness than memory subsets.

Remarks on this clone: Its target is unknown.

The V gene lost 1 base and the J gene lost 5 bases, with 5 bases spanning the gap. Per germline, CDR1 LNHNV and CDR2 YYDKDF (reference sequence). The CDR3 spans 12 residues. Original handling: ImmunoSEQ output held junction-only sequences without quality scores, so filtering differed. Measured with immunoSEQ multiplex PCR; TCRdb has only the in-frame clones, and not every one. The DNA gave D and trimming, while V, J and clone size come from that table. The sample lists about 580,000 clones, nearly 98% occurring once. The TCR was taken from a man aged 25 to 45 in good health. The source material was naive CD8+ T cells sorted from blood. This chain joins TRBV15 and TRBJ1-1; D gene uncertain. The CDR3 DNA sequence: TGTGCCACCAGCAGAGTGGGGACTGAAGCTTTCTTT. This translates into CATSRVGTEAFF.